The rows below give T cell receptor beta chains drawn from one sample of a study of blood T cell repertoires in COVID-19. TCRdb's copy holds only in-frame clones and misses some; the assay was immunoSEQ multiplex PCR. The data show some 280,000 clones, roughly 85% seen once. Sequenced: peripheral blood. The receptors derive from a woman aged 30 to 39 with active or convalescent COVID-19. The CDR3 runs from the conserved cysteine through the conserved F or W. A D gene is named only where the DNA matches it firmly. Clone size is not always given. Where it is, it says once, few, many or a class for expanded clones.

TGTGCCAGCAGCGCACGACAGGGTGGGGACACCATATATTTT	CASSARQGGDTIYF	.	TRBV9	TRBJ1-3	TRBD1
TGCAGTGCTAGTCTACAGGGACAAGAGACCCAGTACTTC	CSASLQGQETQYF	.	TRBV20-1	TRBJ2-5	.
TGTGCTGGAGGGAAAGGGGGCTCAGATACGCAGTATTTT	CAGGKGGSDTQYF	.	TRBV28	TRBJ2-3	.
TGTGCCAGCAGCCAAGATCGACAGGGCCTTGCGAACGGCCTCGCGGGGGAGCAGTACTTC	CASSQDRQGLANGLAGEQYF	.	TRBV4-2	TRBJ2-7	.
TGCGCCAGCACCACAGGGCCCCCGCGACACACTGAAGCTTTCTTT	CASTTGPPRHTEAFF	.	TRBV5-1	TRBJ1-1	.
TGTGCCAGCAGCAAGGAAGTGGGGAGCTCCTACAATGAGCAGTTCTTC	CASSKEVGSSYNEQFF	.	TRBV11-3	TRBJ2-1	.
TGTGCCAGTAGGGGACTTTATCAGCCCCAGCATTTT	CASRGLYQPQHF	.	TRBV12-3/TRBV12-4	TRBJ1-5	.
TGTGCCAGCAGCCAAGAGCGACTAGCGGGGGAGCTGTTTTTT	CASSQERLAGELFF	once	TRBV4-2	TRBJ2-2	TRBD2
TGCAGCGCCGAGGGTGACGTTGGCTACACCTTC	CSAEGDVGYTF	.	TRBV29-1	TRBJ1-2	.
TGTGCCAGCAGCTCTCGAACAGGGTCCACTGAAGCTTTCTTT	CASSSRTGSTEAFF	.	TRBV4-2	TRBJ1-1	.
TGTGCCAGCAGTTCGGACAGGGGACACCGGAATTCACCCCTCCACTTT	CASSSDRGHRNSPLHF	few	TRBV28	TRBJ1-6	TRBD1
TGTGCCAGCAGTTTACCGGGTAATCGGGGTAGATACGAGCAGTTCTTC	CASSLPGNRGRYEQFF	.	TRBV28	TRBJ2-1	.
TGTGCCAGTAGTATACATAGCGGGGGCAGCATCACCGGGGAGCTGTTTTTT	CASSIHSGGSITGELFF	.	TRBV19	TRBJ2-2	TRBD2
TGTGCCAGCAGCTTAGTGGCCCGGACAGGGGGCGGAGGAGATACGCAGTATTTT	CASSLVARTGGGGDTQYF	.	TRBV7-6	TRBJ2-3	TRBD1
TGTGCCTGGAAGAGGGATGACACTGAAGCTTTCTTT	CAWKRDDTEAFF	.	TRBV30	TRBJ1-1	.
TGTGCCAGCAGCATAGGACAGGGAAACTCCTACGAGCAGTACTTC	CASSIGQGNSYEQYF	.	TRBV5-4	TRBJ2-7	TRBD1
TGTGCCAGTAGTCCGGGCGGGGGAGATACGCAGTATTTT	CASSPGGGDTQYF	.	TRBV19	TRBJ2-3	TRBD2
TGTGCCTGTAACAGGGGAGGAGAAGCTTTCTTT	CACNRGGEAFF	.	TRBV30	TRBJ1-1	TRBD1
TGTGCCAGTAGTATAGCCAGGGTGGGAAGCAATCAGCCCCAGCATTTT	CASSIARVGSNQPQHF	.	TRBV19	TRBJ1-5	.
TGTGCCAGCTCACCAACCAGACAGGAGAGTAATTCACCCCTCCACTTT	CASSPTRQESNSPLHF	few	TRBV18	TRBJ1-6	.
TGTGCCAGTAGTCCCCAGCGGGGGGTTTTCTACAATGAGCAGTTCTTC	CASSPQRGVFYNEQFF	.	TRBV19	TRBJ2-1	TRBD2
TGTGCCAGCAGCGTAGGCAGGGCCACTGAAGCTTTCTTT	CASSVGRATEAFF	.	TRBV9	TRBJ1-1	.
TGTGCCAGCAGGCTAACAGGGGGCAATGAGCAGTTCTTC	CASRLTGGNEQFF	.	TRBV6-5	TRBJ2-1	TRBD1
TGCGCCAGCAGCCAATCCCCAAGTGAAGCGGTCTCCTACAATGAGCAGTTCTTC	CASSQSPSEAVSYNEQFF	.	TRBV4-3	TRBJ2-1	.
TGTGCCAGCACCCCCGGGAACTCTGGAAACACCATATATTTT	CASTPGNSGNTIYF	.	TRBV7-9	TRBJ1-3	.
TGCGCCAGCAGCCAAGCAAAAGGACAGGGGGCCGGGGAGCTGTTTTTT	CASSQAKGQGAGELFF	.	TRBV4-1	TRBJ2-2	TRBD1
TGTGCCAGCAGCAGGGGGGGGCAAGAGACCCAGTACTTC	CASSRGGQETQYF	once	TRBV5-6	TRBJ2-5	.
TGTGCCAGCTCCGACAGTTTTGAAAAACTGTTTTTT	CASSDSFEKLFF	.	TRBV21-1	TRBJ1-4	.
TGTGCCAGCAGCACGGACTCCGGAGGGAATTCACCCCTCCACTTT	CASSTDSGGNSPLHF	.	TRBV7-8	TRBJ1-6	.
TGTGCCAGCAGCGACGCCGACAGAGGACTAACTAACTATGGCTACACCTTC	CASSDADRGLTNYGYTF	.	TRBV9	TRBJ1-2	.
TGTGCCAGCAGGAAAACTGCGGGACTTCCATTGTCCTACGAGCAGTACTTC	CASRKTAGLPLSYEQYF	.	TRBV3-1/TRBV3-2	TRBJ2-7	.
TGTGCCAGCAGTTGGGACTTCCGTCCTGGGGCCTATAACACCGGGGAGCTGTTTTTT	CASSWDFRPGAYNTGELFF	.	TRBV27	TRBJ2-2	.
TGTGCCAGCAGCTCTAGCGGGGGGGCCACCGAGCAGTACTTC	CASSSSGGATEQYF	few	TRBV7-2	TRBJ2-7	TRBD2
TGTGCCAGTCACGACCCAGGGTACACTGAAGCTTTCTTT	CASHDPGYTEAFF	.	TRBV28	TRBJ1-1	.
TGTGCCAGCAGCCAGGGCCCCCAAGAGACCCAGTACTTC	CASSQGPQETQYF	.	TRBV3-1/TRBV3-2	TRBJ2-5	.
TGTGCCAGCAGTTCGTCGGACAGGGGAGGGCACTACGAGCAGTACTTC	CASSSSDRGGHYEQYF	.	TRBV6-6	TRBJ2-7	TRBD1
TGTGCCTGGAGTCCCCAGTCCGCCGGGGAGCTGTTTTTT	CAWSPQSAGELFF	.	TRBV30	TRBJ2-2	.
TGTGCCAGCAGTGGCAAGACTAGCGGGGTAGGGGAGACCCAGTACTTC	CASSGKTSGVGETQYF	.	TRBV25-1	TRBJ2-5	TRBD2
TGTGCCAGCAGCAAAGCCCCCGGGACAGGCATACTCTACAATGAGCAGTTCTTC	CASSKAPGTGILYNEQFF	.	TRBV21-1	TRBJ2-1	.
TGTGCCAGCAGCATCTTTCCCCAGGGAAACGCTTTCTTT	CASSIFPQGNAFF	.	TRBV7-2	TRBJ1-1	.
TGCAGTGCCGCAAAGCGGGAGACCCAGTACTTC	CSAAKRETQYF	.	TRBV20-1	TRBJ2-5	.
TGCGCCAGCAGCCAGGGACAGGGGGCTTACAATGAGCAGTTCTTC	CASSQGQGAYNEQFF	.	TRBV4-3	TRBJ2-1	TRBD1
TGTGCCAGCAGCTTGGTGGGACAGGGGGAAGGAAAACTGTTTTTT	CASSLVGQGEGKLFF	few	TRBV5-6	TRBJ1-4	TRBD1
TGTGCCAGCAGTTCCGGAGGGTCGGGGACTGAAGCTTTCTTT	CASSSGGSGTEAFF	.	TRBV28	TRBJ1-1	.
TGCGCCAGCAGCCAAGTTGGGGGCTGGGGCACTGAAGCTTTCTTT	CASSQVGGWGTEAFF	.	TRBV4-3	TRBJ1-1	.
TGCGCCAGCAGCTTGTCGGTGGGGGCTCGGGAGCAGTACTTC	CASSLSVGAREQYF	once	TRBV5-1	TRBJ2-7	.
TGCGCCAGCAGTCAATCGACGGAGTCGTCCCCCACAGATACGCAGTATTTT	CASSQSTESSPTDTQYF	few	TRBV23-1	TRBJ2-3	.
TGTGCCAGCAGCTTGGGGGGGACTAGCCTCTACAATGAGCAGTTCTTC	CASSLGGTSLYNEQFF	.	TRBV5-4	TRBJ2-1	TRBD2
TGTGCCTGGAGGGGGGACAGGGGCACAGATACGCAGTATTTT	CAWRGDRGTDTQYF	.	TRBV30	TRBJ2-3	TRBD1
TGTGCCAGCAGCTTCGACAGGCCTAGGGACACTGAAGCTTTCTTT	CASSFDRPRDTEAFF	.	TRBV5-6	TRBJ1-1	.
TGCGCCAGCAGCCAAGAGACGGGGGGTTACAATGAGCAGTTCTTC	CASSQETGGYNEQFF	.	TRBV4-3	TRBJ2-1	TRBD2
TGTGCCAGCTCACCGCCGGGGGGGGATGGCTACACCTTC	CASSPPGGDGYTF	.	TRBV18	TRBJ1-2	.
TGTGCCAGCAGGACTACTAGCTCAGAGCAGTTCTTC	CASRTTSSEQFF	.	TRBV6-5	TRBJ2-1	.
TGTGCCAGCAGTTTCGGTGGACAGTCCAATCAGCCCCAGCATTTT	CASSFGGQSNQPQHF	.	TRBV27	TRBJ1-5	.
TGTGCCAGCCGTGTACAGGGGGCTGAAAAACTGTTTTTT	CASRVQGAEKLFF	.	TRBV28	TRBJ1-4	TRBD1
TGTGCCAGCTCACCGGACAGGAATTTATATGGCTACACCTTC	CASSPDRNLYGYTF	.	TRBV18	TRBJ1-2	TRBD1
TGTGCCACCAGTGTCAGGGCCACCGCGGGGACAGATACGCAGTATTTT	CATSVRATAGTDTQYF	.	TRBV24-1	TRBJ2-3	.
TGCGCCAGTCTTCGGGACAGTTATGGCTACACCTTC	CASLRDSYGYTF	once	TRBV10-2	TRBJ1-2	TRBD1
TGTGCCAGCAGTTACTCCGGGGGCTATAATTCACCCCTCCACTTT	CASSYSGGYNSPLHF	.	TRBV6-2/TRBV6-3	TRBJ1-6	.
TGCGCCAGCAGCCAAGGGGGGCAGGGGTCCTACGAGCAGTACTTC	CASSQGGQGSYEQYF	.	TRBV4-3	TRBJ2-7	.